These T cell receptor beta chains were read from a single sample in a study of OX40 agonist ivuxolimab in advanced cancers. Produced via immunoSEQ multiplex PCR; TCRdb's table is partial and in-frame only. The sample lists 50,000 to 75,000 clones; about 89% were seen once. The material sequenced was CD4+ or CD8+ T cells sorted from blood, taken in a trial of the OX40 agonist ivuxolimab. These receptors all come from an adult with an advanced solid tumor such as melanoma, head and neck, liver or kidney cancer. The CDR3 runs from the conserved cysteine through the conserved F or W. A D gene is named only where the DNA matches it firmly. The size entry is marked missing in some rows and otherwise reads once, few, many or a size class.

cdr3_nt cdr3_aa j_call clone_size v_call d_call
TGTGCCACCAGCAGAGATTGGGCCCCTGACAGCCCATTCTCCTACGAGCAGTACTTC CATSRDWAPDSPFSYEQYF TRBJ2-7 - TRBV15 -
TGTGCCAGCAGCATAGACAGGGTCTCCGGTGAGCAGTTCTTC CASSIDRVSGEQFF TRBJ2-1 - TRBV7-2 TRBD1
TGTGCCAGCAGCTTCAATCTGTTTCAGCCCCAGCATTTT CASSFNLFQPQHF TRBJ1-5 - TRBV7-8 -
TGTGCCAGCAGCCCTCGGGGGGGGGACACAGATACGCAGTATTTT CASSPRGGDTDTQYF TRBJ2-3 - TRBV9 TRBD2
TGTGCCAGCAGCTCCCATTCGACCCAGTACTTC CASSSHSTQYF TRBJ2-5 - TRBV5-6 -
TGTGCCAGCTCACCGACAGGGAATAATTCACCCCTCCACTTT CASSPTGNNSPLHF TRBJ1-6 once TRBV18 TRBD1
TGTGCCAGCAGTGAGGGACGCGGAAACACCATATATTTT CASSEGRGNTIYF TRBJ1-3 once TRBV2 -
TGTGCCAGCAGCGGGGGACAGGTCGACGGCTACACCTTC CASSGGQVDGYTF TRBJ1-2 - TRBV9 TRBD1
TGTGCCTGGAACCCTCTCATTGGGGGCGTCTACACCTTC CAWNPLIGGVYTF TRBJ1-2 once TRBV30 -
TGTGCCAGCAGCCCGAAGTTCGCGGGAGAGAGGAATACGCAGTATTTT CASSPKFAGERNTQYF TRBJ2-3 - TRBV13 TRBD2
TGCAGCGTTAGGGGCCTCTATGGCTACACCTTC CSVRGLYGYTF TRBJ1-2 - TRBV29-1 -
TGCGCCAGCAGCTTGCCCCTGGGACTAGCGGGGGATACGCAGTATTTT CASSLPLGLAGDTQYF TRBJ2-3 - TRBV5-1 TRBD2
TGTGCCAGCAGTGTGGGGGGGCAAAGTTACAATGAGCAGTTCTTC CASSVGGQSYNEQFF TRBJ2-1 once TRBV6-4 -
TGTGCCACCACCAGGGGGCTAGAGGAGGAGCAGTACTTC CATTRGLEEEQYF TRBJ2-7 - TRBV2 TRBD1
TGTGCCAGCAGTGTAACGACAGTGGGCAATGAGCAGTTCTTC CASSVTTVGNEQFF TRBJ2-1 - TRBV2 -
TGCGCCAGCAGTACCGGGCTCTCCTACGAGCAGTACTTC CASSTGLSYEQYF TRBJ2-7 - TRBV5-1 -
TGCGCCAGCAGCCCGGACAGTCGGCGTCAGCCCCAGCATTTT CASSPDSRRQPQHF TRBJ1-5 - TRBV7-2 -
TGTGCCAGCAGCATTGGGCCAAACACTGAAGCTTTCTTT CASSIGPNTEAFF TRBJ1-1 - TRBV11-2 -
TGCGCCAGCAGCTACCGGACAGGGGTCTCCTACGAGCAGTACTTC CASSYRTGVSYEQYF TRBJ2-7 - TRBV5-1 TRBD1
TGTGCCAGCACCCAGACAGGGGGCTACACTGAAGCTTTCTTT CASTQTGGYTEAFF TRBJ1-1 once TRBV6-5 TRBD1
TGTGCCTGGAGTGGGGTTTACGGCAATCAGCCCCAGCATTTT CAWSGVYGNQPQHF TRBJ1-5 - TRBV30 -
TGTGCCAGCAGTGAAGGGAATCTGTATGGCTACACCTTC CASSEGNLYGYTF TRBJ1-2 - TRBV2 -
TGCGCCAGCAGCCCAGGACGGGGCCCGTCCCCCATCTCCTACGAGCAGTACTTC CASSPGRGPSPISYEQYF TRBJ2-7 - TRBV5-1 -
TGTGCCAGCGGGGGCAGGGCCTATGGCTACACCTTC CASGGRAYGYTF TRBJ1-2 - TRBV6-5 -
TGTGCCAGCAGCCCCCGGGGGGGAGAAACCTACAATGAGCAGTTCTTC CASSPRGGETYNEQFF TRBJ2-1 medium-sized TRBV11-3 TRBD2
TGTGCCAGCAGTTACGCCCCACGGGGCACTGAAGCTTTCTTT CASSYAPRGTEAFF TRBJ1-1 - TRBV6-8 -
TGTGCCACCAGGGATGGGGGGAGGTATGAGCAGTTCTTC CATRDGGRYEQFF TRBJ2-1 - TRBV19 -
TGTGCCAGTAGTCCCCGGGATCATCAGCCCCAGCATTTT CASSPRDHQPQHF TRBJ1-5 - TRBV19 -
TGTGCTAGTGGTTCCGGGACCTTAGCAACTAATGAAAAACTGTTTTTT CASGSGTLATNEKLFF TRBJ1-4 few TRBV12-5 -
TGTGCCTGGAGTTTGGGGATAAACTATGGCTACACCTTC CAWSLGINYGYTF TRBJ1-2 - TRBV30 -
TGTGCCTGGAGTGGCGCGTTGGAGACCCAGTACTTC CAWSGALETQYF TRBJ2-5 - TRBV30 -
TGTGCCAGCAGCGTAGGAAGCGGGAGGACCACAGATACGCAGTATTTT CASSVGSGRTTDTQYF TRBJ2-3 - TRBV9 TRBD2
TGTGCCTGGAGTGTAAATCGAGCGGGAGGGTACCAAGAGACCCAGTACTTC CAWSVNRAGGYQETQYF TRBJ2-5 few TRBV30 TRBD2
TGTGCCAGCTCACCATTAGCGGGGGGCGCAGATACGCAGTATTTT CASSPLAGGADTQYF TRBJ2-3 - TRBV18 TRBD2
TGTGCCAGCAGCTTACGACAGGCGAGCAATGAGCAGTTCTTC CASSLRQASNEQFF TRBJ2-1 - TRBV5-8 -
TGTGCCAGCAGCAATTACAGGGTAGGGTATGGCTACACCTTC CASSNYRVGYGYTF TRBJ1-2 once TRBV21-1 -
TGTGCCAGCACTCCGGGCCGGGGCTCCTACGAGCAGTACTTC CASTPGRGSYEQYF TRBJ2-7 - TRBV2 -
TGTGCCAGCAGGGGAGCTCGGGGCTCCTACAATGAGCAGTTCTTC CASRGARGSYNEQFF TRBJ2-1 - TRBV6-5 -
TGTGCCAGCTCACCACGGGGAAACACTGAAGCTTTCTTT CASSPRGNTEAFF TRBJ1-1 - TRBV18 -
TGTGCCAGCAGCTCGGACAGCACGTATGGCTACACCTTC CASSSDSTYGYTF TRBJ1-2 - TRBV5-6 -
TGTGCCAGCAGCTTGGAAGCAGCCGCTGGGATCGATGAAAAACTGTTTTTT CASSLEAAAGIDEKLFF TRBJ1-4 - TRBV5-4 -
TGTGCCAGCAGTAAAAGGGACAGGGGGGACTATGGCTACACCTTC CASSKRDRGDYGYTF TRBJ1-2 - TRBV6-6 TRBD1
TGCGCCAGCAGCTTCCCGACAGGGGCGAACACTGAAGCTTTCTTT CASSFPTGANTEAFF TRBJ1-1 - TRBV5-1 TRBD1
TGTGCCAGCAGCTTCTCGACTAGTTCAGATACGCAGTATTTT CASSFSTSSDTQYF TRBJ2-3 - TRBV9 -
TGTGCCAGCAGTGAAGGGTTCTTGACGACGGCCTCGGAGACCCAGTACTTC CASSEGFLTTASETQYF TRBJ2-5 - TRBV2 -
TGTGCCAGCAGCTCGGCCGCGGGCCCTCCGTCCTATGGCTACACCTTC CASSSAAGPPSYGYTF TRBJ1-2 - TRBV7-2 -
TGTGCCAGCAGTGGCCCCCCCTCCTACGAGCAGTACTTC CASSGPPSYEQYF TRBJ2-7 - TRBV6-1 -
TGCGCCAGCAGCGGAATGACAGGCGTTGGGACCGGGGAGCTGTTTTTT CASSGMTGVGTGELFF TRBJ2-2 - TRBV10-1 -
TGTGCCAGCAGTTCGCCCGGGCCCCATAATTCACCCCTCCACTTT CASSSPGPHNSPLHF TRBJ1-6 - TRBV27 -
TGTGCCAGCAGTCCCCCAAGATCCGGGCAGCCCCAGCATTTT CASSPPRSGQPQHF TRBJ1-5 - TRBV28 -